The 9 T cell receptor beta chains given below trace back to one sample, sequenced in a study. Via MiXCR, TCRdb re-called the 5' RACE reads, giving one row per CDR3 protein. The sample has 50,000 to 75,000 distinct CDR3 sequences, 22% seen once; the top ten hold approximately 3%. The sample consisted of memory CD4+ T cells sorted from a lymph node. Documented subset: memory CD4+ T cells, CD4+CD45RO+CD25-. These receptors came from a female donor with breast cancer.

A note on this clonotype: One base away lies a much larger clone, so this may be a sequencing read error. The V gene is TRBV20-1, the J gene TRBJ2-1; 10 bases map to TRBD2. The CDR3 is made up of 15 amino acids. Germline CDR1 reads DFQATT; CDR2 reads SNEGSKA (reference sequence). V shed 5 bases and J 10 bases; nucleotides not matched to a gene: 14. This CDR3 reads CSAEKTSGAEEEQFF. The CDR3 region has the DNA TGCAGTGCTGAAAAAACTAGCGGGGCCGAGGAGGAGCAGTTCTTC.

Only a few counts were recorded for this clonotype. CDR3 sequence: CASSQQGDETQYF. CDR3 sequence (DNA): TGTGCCAGCAGCCAACAGGGGGACGAGACCCAGTACTTC. The chain uses TRBV7-2 and TRBJ2-5, with TRBD1 identical over 8 bases. The junction had 4 bases not matched to a gene; V was cut back by 5 bases and J by 5 bases. This CDR3 spans 13 amino acids. Germline V gene lookup returns CDR1 SGHTA and CDR2 FQGNSA.

This clonotype was detected many times. The chain couples TRBV20-1 to TRBJ2-5; TRBD2 aligns across 7 bases. CDR3 size: 15 residues. CDR1 DFQATT and CDR2 SNEGSKA come from the germline V gene (reference sequence). V was pared by 4 bases and J by 1 base, with 9 bases of the junction left unmatched. This CDR3 is CSANSPRETQETQYF. In nucleotides, the CDR3 is TGCAGTGCTAACAGTCCGCGGGAGACCCAAGAGACCCAGTACTTC.

The chain has TRBV5-1 and TRBJ2-3; tentative D call: TRBD1 (5 bases). V was cut by 1 base and J by 4 bases, with 10 bases left in between. Germline values: CDR1 SGHRS, CDR2 YFSETQ. This CDR3 has 14 residues. The CDR3 DNA is TGCGCCAGCAGCTTGACAGGCCCGGCAGATACGCAGTATTTT. The encoded protein is CASSLTGPADTQYF.

The chain carries TRBV6-1 and TRBJ2-3; 9 bases map to TRBD1. Trimming cost V 2 bases and J 4 bases; bases outside gene matches: 7. Germline V gene data show CDR1 as MNHNS and CDR2 as SASEGT. The CDR3 sequence is 16 residues long. CDR3 residues: CASSEHPGQGADTQYF. CDR3 sequence (DNA): TGTGCCAGCAGTGAACACCCGGGACAGGGCGCAGATACGCAGTATTTT.

This clonotype was detected a few times. This is likely a read error, given that the CDR3 carries no conserved phenylalanine or tryptophan at its end. This chain uses TRBV6-5 with TRBJ2-5; 9 nucleotides match TRBD2. Germline V CDR1 and CDR2: MNHEY, SVGAGI. This CDR3 has 16 amino acids. The ends lost 4 bases at V and 5 bases at J; junction bases unmatched: 11. CDR3: CASSWRGGPPSETQYC. The DNA of the CDR3 is TGTGCCAGCAGTTGGCGGGGGGGCCCCCCCAGCGAGACCCAGTACTGC.

This clonotype was detected only a few times. The V and J genes are TRBV5-5 and TRBJ2-2; D is unclear. The CDR3 is made up of 12 amino acids. V was trimmed by 0 bases and J by 6 bases, leaving 3 bases between them. Germline lookup yields CDR1 SGHKS and CDR2 YYEKEE (reference sequence). CDR3 sequence (DNA): TGTGCCAGCAGCTTGGGATCCGGGGAGCTGTTTTTT. Protein sequence: CASSLGSGELFF.

The chain couples TRBV9 to TRBJ1-1; the D is unclear. CDR3 length: 14 residues. The germline V and J ends were trimmed by 0 bases and 6 bases, with 12 bases remaining between them. CDR1 and CDR2 (germline): SGDLS, YYNGEE. The CDR3 region has the DNA TGTGCCAGCAGCGTAGATCCTTTCGGCGCTGAAGCTTTCTTT. Its protein is CASSVDPFGAEAFF.

This clonotype was detected only a few times. Possible read error: a much larger clone is one base away. The V call is TRBV5-1, the J call TRBJ2-7, with 7 bases fitting TRBD1. From germline, CDR1 is SGHRS and CDR2 YFSETQ. This CDR3 is built from 14 residues. Written as DNA, the CDR3 is TGCGCCAGCAGCTTGCTGACAGGGAACTACGAGCGGTACTTC. This encodes CASSLLTGNYERYF.